Each of the 2 T cell receptor beta chains below was sequenced from the same sample in a study of cytomegalovirus exposure and HLA in healthy donors. Libraries were prepared by immunoSEQ multiplex PCR; TCRdb keeps only in-frame clonotypes and omits some of them. The sample yields around 70,000 clones, nearly 95% seen once. Sequencing used PBMCs. All receptors derive from a man aged 18 to 35 in good health and CMV-seropositive.

The genes are TRBV28 and TRBJ2-1, with 7 bases aligning to TRBD2. V trimming: 10 bases; J trimming: 0 bases; junction bases outside the gene matches: 3. Germline CDR1 MDHEN, CDR2 SYDVKM. The CDR3 is 13 residues long. CDR3 bases: TGTGCCACAGGGAGGGCCTCCTACAATGAGCAGTTCTTC. Translating it yields CATGRASYNEQFF.

This chain uses TRBV7-6 with TRBJ2-1; 12 bases agree with TRBD2. CDR3 length equals 16 residues. From germline, CDR1 is SGHVS and CDR2 FNYEAQ. Trimming at V came to 5 bases and at J to 9 bases, leaving 11 bases not matched to a gene. The CDR3 is CASSPSGLAGFGEQFF. As DNA, the CDR3 is TGTGCCAGCAGCCCTTCAGGACTAGCGGGATTCGGTGAGCAGTTCTTC.